The 17 T cell receptor beta chains given below trace back to one sample, sequenced in a study of identical twins. TCRdb reanalysed the 5' RACE reads using MiXCR and keeps one entry per CDR3 protein. The sample yields roughly 1.6 million distinct CDR3 sequences, around 33% seen once. Sequences were obtained from cord blood. The source is a newborn girl in good health.

V gene TRBV6-1 combines with J gene TRBJ2-3; TRBD2 is a possible D gene (6 bases). V shed 8 bases and J shed 1 base, with 13 bases lying between them. This CDR3 contains 14 residues. Germline CDR1 MNHNS, CDR2 SASEGT. The CDR3 loop is CASPRDFGTDTQYF. In nucleotides, the CDR3 is TGTGCCAGCCCTCGGGACTTCGGCACAGATACGCAGTATTTT.

This clonotype was picked up a small number of times. The V and J genes are TRBV5-1 and TRBJ1-2; the D gene is possibly TRBD1 (5 bases). Per germline, CDR1 SGHRS and CDR2 YFSETQ. The CDR3 has 17 residues. V was trimmed by 1 base and J by 8 bases, leaving 24 bases between them. The CDR3 protein is CASSLRAGNPPRIGYTF. The CDR3 nucleotides are TGCGCCAGCAGCTTGAGGGCAGGGAATCCTCCTAGAATCGGCTACACCTTC.

This sequence joins TRBV10-2 and TRBJ2-7; D may be TRBD2 (7 bases). CDR1 is WSHSY, CDR2 SAAADI, per germline. This CDR3 has 16 amino acids. Trimming cost V 3 bases and J 4 bases, with 19 bases left between them. The CDR3 bases are TGCGCCAGCAGTGATATCATGTTTGGGGGGGCGTACGAGCAGTACTTC. Translation: CASSDIMFGGAYEQYF.

The chain links TRBV20-1 to TRBJ1-5; D remains ambiguous. V gave up 0 bases and J gave up 3 bases, with 9 bases separating them. The germline V gene encodes CDR1 DFQATT and CDR2 SNEGSKA (reference sequence). The CDR3 covers 14 residues. The DNA of the CDR3 is TGCAGTGCTAGAGATGGGCAGGACAATCAGCCCCAGCATTTT. This encodes CSARDGQDNQPQHF.

The chain has TRBV7-2 and TRBJ1-4; D is unclear. Germline CDR1 reads SGHTA; CDR2 reads FQGNSA. Trimming stripped 2 bases from V and 5 bases from J, with 15 bases between. This CDR3 comprises 16 residues. The CDR3 bases are TGTGCCAGCAGCTTAATGGGCTCTGGGCACAATGAAAAACTGTTTTTT. Translating gives CASSLMGSGHNEKLFF.

V and J are TRBV3-1 and TRBJ2-6, with D tentatively TRBD1 (5 bases). Germline loops: CDR1 LGHDT, CDR2 YNNKEL (reference sequence). The ends were cut back, 0 bases at V and 0 bases at J, with 9 bases in the middle. The CDR3 contains 17 residues. CDR3 DNA sequence: TGTGCCAGCAGCCAAGATGGACACCACTCTGGGGCCAACGTCCTGACTTTC. As protein: CASSQDGHHSGANVLTF.

The chain carries TRBV20-1 and TRBJ2-1; 9 bases agree with TRBD2. Germline assignment: CDR1 DFQATT and CDR2 SNEGSKA (reference sequence). This CDR3 contains 12 residues. The ends lost 6 bases at V and 11 bases at J; junction bases unmatched: 8. CDR3 sequence reads: CSAVLAGVKQFF. The CDR3, as DNA: TGCAGTGCAGTGTTAGCGGGAGTCAAGCAGTTCTTC.

The chain couples TRBV6-4 to TRBJ2-7, with a tentative D call TRBD1 (6 bases). CDR3 length equals 16 residues. CDR1 MRHNA and CDR2 SNTAGT come from the germline V gene. V shed 5 bases and J shed 4 bases, with 21 bases lying between them. The CDR3 protein is CASSSPRDNPFYEQYF. Written as DNA, the CDR3 is TGTGCCAGCAGTTCTCCCCGGGACAACCCTTTTTACGAGCAGTACTTC.

This clonotype has more than one count but fewer than ten. DNA of the CDR3: TGTGCCAGCAGCCCTAATATTCGGCAGCCCCAGCATTTT. The encoded protein is CASSPNIRQPQHF. The chain combines TRBV12-3 or TRBV12-4 with TRBJ1-5, with unresolved D. V lost 6 bases and J lost 7, with 13 bases in between. The CDR3 has 13 amino acids.

This clonotype was seen a few times. The V call is TRBV28, the J call TRBJ2-7; D call uncertain. V dropped 4 bases and J dropped 3 bases, with 16 bases sitting between them. There are 15 residues in the CDR3. The germline gives CDR1 MDHEN, CDR2 SYDVKM. The CDR3 region has the DNA TGTGCCAGCAGTTCCCCGCTGACGCCCAACTACGAGCAGTACTTC. Translating gives CASSSPLTPNYEQYF. The complete variable domain, with remaining parts taken from reference TRBV28 and TRBJ2-7, reads DVKVTQSSRYLVKRTGEKVFLECVQDMDHENMFWYRQDPGLGLRLIYFSYDVKMKEKGDIPEGYSVSREKKERFSLILESASTNQTSMYLCASSSPLTPNYEQYFGPGTRLTVT.

The chain employs TRBV10-3 and TRBJ1-1; D may be TRBD1 (5 bases). Between the trimmed V and J ends, which lost 4 bases and 1 base, there was a span of 19 bases. Germline CDR1 and CDR2: ENHRY and SYGVKD. The CDR3 covers 17 residues. The CDR3 loop is CAISAGTGEASNTEAFF. The CDR3 nucleotides read TGTGCCATCAGTGCTGGTACGGGGGAGGCCTCGAACACTGAAGCTTTCTTT.

The chain is built from TRBV14 and TRBJ1-6; D is unclear. Between the trimmed V and J ends, which lost 3 bases and 11 bases, there was a span of 11 bases. From germline, CDR1 is SGHDN and CDR2 FVKESK. The CDR3 spans 13 residues. As DNA, the CDR3 is TGTGCCAGCAGCCAGGGTCGGCGGACACCCCTCCACTTT. This codes for CASSQGRRTPLHF.

The chain couples TRBV6-1 to TRBJ1-5, with D hard to call. The germline V and J ends were trimmed by 7 bases and 0 bases, with 13 bases remaining between them. CDR3 length equals 15 residues. Per the germline V gene, CDR1 is MNHNS and CDR2 is SASEGT. This CDR3 reads CASTLRPYSNQPQHF. Here the CDR3 DNA reads TGTGCCAGCACCTTAAGACCGTATAGCAATCAGCCCCAGCATTTT.

This clonotype has just a few counts. The V gene is TRBV12-3 or TRBV12-4, the J gene TRBJ1-5; D is ambiguous. Trimming left V 3 bases short and J 5 bases short, with 11 bases between. The CDR3 spans 14 residues. DNA for the CDR3: TGTGCCAGCAGTTTCAGGACGGGTCATCAGCCCCAGCATTTT. Its protein is CASSFRTGHQPQHF.

CDR3: CSVSVSGNTIYF. The DNA for the CDR3 is TGCAGTGTGTCAGTTTCTGGAAACACCATATATTTT. The rearrangement links TRBV20-1 to TRBJ1-3; D gene ambiguous. This CDR3 contains 12 residues. V was pared by 7 bases and J by 1 base, with 8 bases between. Germline loops: CDR1 DFQATT, CDR2 SNEGSKA (reference sequence).

J is TRBJ2-1 and V is TRBV28; weak D call: TRBD1 (5 bases). Germline V gene data show CDR1 as MDHEN and CDR2 as SYDVKM. The CDR3 is made up of 14 amino acids. The ends were cut back, 7 bases at V and 7 bases at J, with 17 bases in the middle. The CDR3 nucleotides are TGTGCCAGCATAAGTCGGACCAGGGCAAATGAGCAGTTCTTC. It is translated as CASISRTRANEQFF.

This clonotype was counted a few times. Here the CDR3 reads CASSFLGQASSLHLYGYTF. The CDR3 coding sequence is TGTGCCAGCAGTTTCTTGGGACAGGCGTCCTCCCTACACCTCTATGGCTACACCTTC. The chain employs TRBV28 and TRBJ1-2, with 8 bases that match TRBD1. Looked up from germline, CDR1 is MDHEN and CDR2 is SYDVKM. Trimming took 3 bases from V and 4 from J; bases not matched to a gene: 19. The CDR3 is 19 residues long.